This TCR beta chain is from a study of blood T cell repertoires in COVID-19. Study-level background: The samples span acute and convalescent COVID-19 from the United States, Italy and Spain. Sources were T cells, B-cell-depleted T cells, or PBMCs; the material itself was cDNA or gDNA.

The length of the CDR3 is 14 residues. Trimming removed 6 bases from V and 3 bases from J, with 17 bases in between. CDR1 and CDR2 (germline): SQVTM, ANQGSEA. Under the authors' procedure: Using reference gene primer amplification, nucleated cell counts were estimated. Some clones are missing from TCRdb's copy, which holds only in-frame ones; the method was immunoSEQ multiplex PCR. Clonal size and the V and J genes are those of that table, whereas D and trimming came from the DNA. The data contain 150,000 to 200,000 clones, 65% to 85% of them singletons. The material sequenced was peripheral blood. The chain has TRBV29-1 and TRBJ1-1, with a tentative D call TRBD1 (5 bases). The sequence was collected from a woman of 80 years or more with acute or convalescent COVID-19. The CDR3 DNA reads TGCAGCGTCAACATACAGGCTTGGGACACTGAAGCTTTCTTT. Protein sequence: CSVNIQAWDTEAFF.